The clone carrying this T cell receptor beta chain was counted at least ten times. This specimen comes from a study of spatial heterogeneity in lung cancer. Overall study: The donor group consisted of around 66 patients who had untreated, early-stage non-small cell lung cancer.

In TCRdb, the 5' RACE reads were re-called with MiXCR into one record per CDR3 protein. The table records fewer than 55,000 distinct CDR3 sequences, more than 6.5% of them present only once. Trimming removed 4 bases from V and 4 bases from J; junction bases left unmatched: 9. The CDR3 runs to 15 residues. The V gene's germline CDR1 is SGHDT and CDR2 YYEEEE. The time point: blood at routine non-recurrence follow-up after resection. Without sorting, whole RNA was sequenced from tumor, nontumor lung or frozen PBMC. The rearrangement links TRBV5-6 to TRBJ2-5; the match to TRBD1 covers 8 bases. This clonotype was obtained from a female donor with early-stage non-small cell lung cancer. The sample in question was PBMCs, obtained at follow-up. This CDR3 reads CASSIYGTGLETQYF. For the CDR3, the DNA is TGTGCCAGCAGCATTTACGGGACAGGTTTAGAGACCCAGTACTTC.